This T cell receptor (beta chain) was retrieved from a study of cytotoxic CD8 clonotypes in ibrutinib-treated CLL. Study context: Recorded responses included approximately 25 partial and 2 complete; following median approximately six years, approximately 14 stayed remitted and roughly twelve progressed. Study results and limitations: Public clonotypes, found uncommonly, either contracted or stayed stable on treatment. Clonality grew at ibrutinib response; at progression, it decreased back toward baseline.

The V end lost 3 bases, the J end lost 4 bases, and 6 bases lay between the germline ends. The CDR3 has 12 amino acids. The germline CDR1 and CDR2 sequences are PRHDT and FYEKMQ (reference sequence). Regarding this clone: The antigen is unknown.

The planned depth of sequencing spanned 1 in 200,000 to 1 in 1 million T cells. Assay: immunoSEQ multiplex PCR; the TCRdb copy retains only in-frame clones and omits some. In the table there are hundreds of thousands of clones, 67% of which are singletons. Sequencing used PBMCs, obtained after 36 months of ibrutinib treatment. The gene calls are TRBV13 and TRBJ1-2; D gene uncertain. This clonotype was obtained from a human donor with chronic lymphocytic leukemia. This CDR3 is CASSLEVYGYTF. CDR3 coding DNA: TGTGCCAGCAGCTTGGAGGTCTATGGCTACACCTTC. Variable domain in full (rest from reference TRBV13 and TRBJ1-2): AAGVIQSPRHLIKEKRETATLKCYPIPRHDTVYWYQQGPGQDPQFLISFYEKMQSDKGSIPDRFSAQQFSDYHSELNMSSLELGDSALYFCASSLEVYGYTFGSGTRLTVV.